This T cell receptor beta chain was documented in a study of T cell responses to AZD1222 COVID-19 vaccine. Study outcomes and limitations: Spike-wide coverage was observed for vaccine-associated CD4 TCRs, with dominant responses at 160-218 and 743-854. Females made up more of the donors, who were largely white British, and clonal diversity may have come out too low. Only a handful of AZD1222 recipients tested seropositive at baseline. Increases in Spike-specific TCR breadth and depth were seen after two AZD1222 doses.

Repertoires were generated with immunoSEQ multiplex PCR, while TCRdb's copy carries only in-frame clones and drops some. This table holds roughly 96,000 clones, roughly 87% found once. This clone was found once. What it recognizes is unknown. The ends were cut back, 0 bases at V and 6 bases at J, with 11 bases in the middle. CDR3 length equals 15 residues. Germline V gives CDR1 LNHDA, CDR2 SQIVND (reference sequence). The chain carries TRBV19 and TRBJ2-2; weak D call: TRBD1 (5 bases). The receptor comes from an adult in good health. The sequencing used peripheral blood, collected on day 0 of AZD1222 vaccination. CDR3 DNA sequence: TGTGCCAGTAGTATAGAATTTTCAGGGTCCGGGGAGCTGTTTTTT. Translating it yields CASSIEFSGSGELFF.